The text below deals with one T cell receptor (beta chain). The antigen is not known. The data derive from a study of T cell responses to AZD1222 COVID-19 vaccine. Overall study context: Second-dose recipients at about 4 or about 12 weeks were treated as one pooled group. Whole-study findings and limits: Repertoire sampling happened only post peak T cell response.

Profiled with immunoSEQ multiplex PCR; TCRdb holds only in-frame clones, not every one. Among roughly 160,000 clones listed, roughly 90% were seen once. The origin of this receptor is an adult in good health. This sample comprised peripheral blood, obtained on day 0 of AZD1222 vaccination.

This chain's CDR3 is CSVLPSEQFF. CDR3 DNA sequence: TGCAGCGTCCTCCCTAGTGAGCAGTTCTTC. The chain couples TRBV29-1 to TRBJ2-1; D unclear. Between the trimmed V and J ends, which lost 6 bases and 9 bases, there was a span of 9 bases. The CDR3 loop spans 10 amino acids. From germline, CDR1 is SQVTM and CDR2 ANQGSEA.